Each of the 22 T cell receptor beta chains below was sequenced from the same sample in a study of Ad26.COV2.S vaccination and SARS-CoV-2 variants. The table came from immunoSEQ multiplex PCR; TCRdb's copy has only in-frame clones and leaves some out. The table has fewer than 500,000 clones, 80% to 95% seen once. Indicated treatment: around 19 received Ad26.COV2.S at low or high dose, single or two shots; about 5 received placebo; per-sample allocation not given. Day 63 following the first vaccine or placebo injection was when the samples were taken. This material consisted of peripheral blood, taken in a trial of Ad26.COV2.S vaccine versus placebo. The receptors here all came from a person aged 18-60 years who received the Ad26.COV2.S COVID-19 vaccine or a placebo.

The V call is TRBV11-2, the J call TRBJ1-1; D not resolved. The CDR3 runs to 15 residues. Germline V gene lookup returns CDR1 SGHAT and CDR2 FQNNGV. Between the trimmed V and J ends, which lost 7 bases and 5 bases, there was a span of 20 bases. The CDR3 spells CASTKARDLGTEAFF. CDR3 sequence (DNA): TGTGCCAGCACCAAAGCCCGGGATCTGGGAACTGAAGCTTTCTTT.

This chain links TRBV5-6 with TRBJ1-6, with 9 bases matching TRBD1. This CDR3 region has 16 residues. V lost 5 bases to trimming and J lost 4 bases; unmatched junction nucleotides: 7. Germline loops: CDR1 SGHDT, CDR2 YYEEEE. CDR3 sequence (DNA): TGTGCCAGCAGAGAGACAGGGGGACGATATAATTCACCCCTCCACTTT. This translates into CASRETGGRYNSPLHF.

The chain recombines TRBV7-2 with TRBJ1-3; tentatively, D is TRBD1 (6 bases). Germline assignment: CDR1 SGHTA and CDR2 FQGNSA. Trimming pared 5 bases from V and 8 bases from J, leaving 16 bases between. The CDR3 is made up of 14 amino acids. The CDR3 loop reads CASSPQSGGDTIYF. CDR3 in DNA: TGTGCCAGCAGCCCCCAAAGTGGGGGCGACACCATATATTTT. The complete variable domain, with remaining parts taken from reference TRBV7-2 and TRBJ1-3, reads GAGVSQSPSNKVTEKGKDVELRCDPISGHTALYWYRQSLGQGLEFLIYFQGNSAPDKSGLPSDRFSAERTGGSVSTLTIQRTQQEDSAVYLCASSPQSGGDTIYFGEGSWLTVV.

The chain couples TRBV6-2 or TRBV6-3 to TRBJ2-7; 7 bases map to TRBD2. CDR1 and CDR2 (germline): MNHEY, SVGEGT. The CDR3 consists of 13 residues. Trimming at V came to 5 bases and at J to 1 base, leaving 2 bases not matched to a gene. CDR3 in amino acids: CASSRTSSYEQYF. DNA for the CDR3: TGTGCCAGCAGTCGGACTAGTTCCTACGAGCAGTACTTC.

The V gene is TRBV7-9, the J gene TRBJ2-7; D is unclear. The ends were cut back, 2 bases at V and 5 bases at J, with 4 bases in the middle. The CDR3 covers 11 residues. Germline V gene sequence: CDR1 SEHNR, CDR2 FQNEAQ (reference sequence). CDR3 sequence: CASSLYDEQYF. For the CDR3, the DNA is TGTGCCAGCAGCTTATACGACGAGCAGTACTTC. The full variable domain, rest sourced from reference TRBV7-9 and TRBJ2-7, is DTGVSQNPRHKITKRGQNVTFRCDPISEHNRLYWYRQTLGQGPEFLTYFQNEAQLEKSRLLSDRFSAERPKGSFSTLEIQRTEQGDSAMYLCASSLYDEQYFGPGTRLTVT.

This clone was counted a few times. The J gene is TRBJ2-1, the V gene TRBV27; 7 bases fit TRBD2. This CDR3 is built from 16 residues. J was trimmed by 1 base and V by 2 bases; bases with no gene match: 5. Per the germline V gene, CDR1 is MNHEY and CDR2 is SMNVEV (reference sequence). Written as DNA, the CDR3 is TGTGCCAGCAGTTTAGGTCTAGCGGTATCCTACAATGAGCAGTTCTTC. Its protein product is CASSLGLAVSYNEQFF.

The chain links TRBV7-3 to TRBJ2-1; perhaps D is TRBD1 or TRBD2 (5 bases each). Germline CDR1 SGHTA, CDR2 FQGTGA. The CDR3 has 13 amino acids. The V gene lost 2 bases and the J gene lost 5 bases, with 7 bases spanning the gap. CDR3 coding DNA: TGTGCCAGCAGCTTACAGGGACACAATGAGCAGTTCTTC. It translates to CASSLQGHNEQFF.

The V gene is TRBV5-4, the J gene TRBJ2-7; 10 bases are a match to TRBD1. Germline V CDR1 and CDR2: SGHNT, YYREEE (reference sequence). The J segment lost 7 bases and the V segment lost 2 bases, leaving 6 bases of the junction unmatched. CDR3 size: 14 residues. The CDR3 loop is CASSLGTGVREQYF. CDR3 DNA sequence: TGTGCCAGCAGCTTAGGGACAGGGGTTCGAGAGCAGTACTTC. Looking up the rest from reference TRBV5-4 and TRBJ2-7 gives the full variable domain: ETGVTQSPTHLIKTRGQQVTLRCSSQSGHNTVSWYQQALGQGPQFIFQYYREEENGRGNFPPRFSGLQFPNYSSELNVNALELDDSALYLCASSLGTGVREQYFGPGTRLTVT.

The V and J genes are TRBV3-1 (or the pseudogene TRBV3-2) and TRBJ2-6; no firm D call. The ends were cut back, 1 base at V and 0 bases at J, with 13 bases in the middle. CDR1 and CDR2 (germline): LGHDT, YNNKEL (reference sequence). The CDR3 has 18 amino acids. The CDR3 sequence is CASSQVLRSNSGANVLTF. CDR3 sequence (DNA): TGTGCCAGCAGCCAAGTATTGCGATCAAACTCTGGGGCCAACGTCCTGACTTTC.

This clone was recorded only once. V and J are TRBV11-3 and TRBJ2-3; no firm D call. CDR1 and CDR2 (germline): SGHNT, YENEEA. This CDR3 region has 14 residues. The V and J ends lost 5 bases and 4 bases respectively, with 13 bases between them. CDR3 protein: CASSRHKTADTQYF. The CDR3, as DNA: TGTGCCAGCAGCCGCCATAAAACCGCAGATACGCAGTATTTT. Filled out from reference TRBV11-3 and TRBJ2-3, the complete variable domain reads EAGVVQSPRYKIIEKKQPVAFWCNPISGHNTLYWYLQNLGQGPELLIRYENEEAVDDSQLPKDRFSAERLKGVDSTLKIQPAELGDSAVYLCASSRHKTADTQYFGPGTRLTVL.

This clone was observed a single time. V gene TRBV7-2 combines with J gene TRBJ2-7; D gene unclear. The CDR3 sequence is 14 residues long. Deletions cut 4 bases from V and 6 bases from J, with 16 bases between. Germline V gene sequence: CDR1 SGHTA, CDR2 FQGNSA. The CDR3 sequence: CASSSVSISSEQYF. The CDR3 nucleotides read TGTGCCAGCAGCTCGGTCTCAATCTCGAGCGAGCAGTACTTC.

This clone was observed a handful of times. The CDR3 here is CASSDSDYYGYTF. CDR3 DNA sequence: TGTGCCAGCAGTGACAGCGACTACTATGGCTACACCTTC. This sequence joins TRBV6-1 and TRBJ1-2; D remains ambiguous. This CDR3 contains 13 residues. CDR1 is MNHNS and CDR2 is SASEGT in the germline V gene. Trimming removed 3 bases at V and 3 bases at J, with 8 bases between.

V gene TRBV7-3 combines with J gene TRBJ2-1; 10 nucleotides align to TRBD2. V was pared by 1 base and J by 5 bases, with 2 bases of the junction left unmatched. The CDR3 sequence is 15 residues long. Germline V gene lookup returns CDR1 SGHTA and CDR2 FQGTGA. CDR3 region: CASSLKLAGNNEQFF. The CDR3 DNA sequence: TGTGCCAGCAGCTTAAAACTAGCGGGAAACAATGAGCAGTTCTTC. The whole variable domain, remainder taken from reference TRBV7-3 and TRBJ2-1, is GAGVSQTPSNKVTEKGKYVELRCDPISGHTALYWYRQSLGQGPEFLIYFQGTGAADDSGLPNDRFFAVRPEGSVSTLKIQRTERGDSAVYLCASSLKLAGNNEQFFGPGTRLTVL.

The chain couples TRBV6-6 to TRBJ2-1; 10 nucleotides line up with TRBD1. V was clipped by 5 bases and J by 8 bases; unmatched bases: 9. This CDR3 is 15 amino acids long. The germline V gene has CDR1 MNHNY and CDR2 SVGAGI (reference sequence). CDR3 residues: CASSDPGQGTYEQFF. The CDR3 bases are TGTGCCAGCAGTGATCCGGGACAGGGGACCTATGAGCAGTTCTTC.

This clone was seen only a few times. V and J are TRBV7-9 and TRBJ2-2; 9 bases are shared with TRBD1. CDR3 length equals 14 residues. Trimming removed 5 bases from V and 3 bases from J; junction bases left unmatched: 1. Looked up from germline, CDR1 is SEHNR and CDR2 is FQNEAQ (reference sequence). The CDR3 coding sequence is TGTGCCAGCAGCAGGACAGGGGACACCGGGGAGCTGTTTTTT. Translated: CASSRTGDTGELFF.

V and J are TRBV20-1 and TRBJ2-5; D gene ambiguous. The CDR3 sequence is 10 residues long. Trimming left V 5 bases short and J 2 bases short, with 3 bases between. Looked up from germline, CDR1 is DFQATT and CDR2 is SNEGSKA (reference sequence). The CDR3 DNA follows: TGCAGTGCTCTGCAAGAGACCCAGTACTTC. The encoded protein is CSALQETQYF.

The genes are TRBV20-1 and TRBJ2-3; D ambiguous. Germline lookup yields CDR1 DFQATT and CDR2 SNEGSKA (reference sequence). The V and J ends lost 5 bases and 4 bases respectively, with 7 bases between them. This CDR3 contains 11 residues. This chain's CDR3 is CSAPLSDTQYF. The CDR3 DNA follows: TGCAGTGCTCCCCTATCAGATACGCAGTATTTT.

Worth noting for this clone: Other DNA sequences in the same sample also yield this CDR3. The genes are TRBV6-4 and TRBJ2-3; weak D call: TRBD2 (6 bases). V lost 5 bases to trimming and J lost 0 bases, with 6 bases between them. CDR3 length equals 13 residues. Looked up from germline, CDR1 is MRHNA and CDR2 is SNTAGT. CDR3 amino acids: CASSSGSTDTQYF. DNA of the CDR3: TGTGCCAGCAGTAGCGGGAGCACAGATACGCAGTATTTT.

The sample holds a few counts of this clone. The CDR3 loop is CASSSGVGGPGNQPQHF. CDR3 nucleotides: TGTGCCAGCTCATCCGGGGTTGGGGGCCCTGGCAATCAGCCCCAGCATTTT. The chain has TRBV18 and TRBJ1-5; D possibly corresponds to TRBD1 (6 bases). From germline, CDR1 is KGHSH and CDR2 LQKENI. Trimming removed 5 bases at V and 2 bases at J, with 19 bases between. This CDR3 has 17 amino acids.

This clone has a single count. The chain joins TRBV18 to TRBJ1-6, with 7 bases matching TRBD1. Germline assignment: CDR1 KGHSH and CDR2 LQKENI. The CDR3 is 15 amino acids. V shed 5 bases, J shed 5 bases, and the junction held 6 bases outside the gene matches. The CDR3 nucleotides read TGTGCCAGCTCATTTCGACAGGGCCATAATTCACCCCTCCACTTT. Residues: CASSFRQGHNSPLHF.

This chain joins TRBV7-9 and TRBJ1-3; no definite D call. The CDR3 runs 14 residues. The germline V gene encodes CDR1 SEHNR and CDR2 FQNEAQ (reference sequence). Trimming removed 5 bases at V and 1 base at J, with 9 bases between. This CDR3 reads CASSPGGSGNTIYF. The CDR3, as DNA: TGTGCCAGCAGCCCCGGTGGTTCTGGAAACACCATATATTTT.

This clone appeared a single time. CDR3 residues: CSVEGPGNYGYTF. The CDR3 nucleotides are TGCAGCGTTGAAGGACCGGGGAACTATGGCTACACCTTC. V is TRBV29-1 and J is TRBJ1-2; D not resolved. The CDR3 extends over 13 amino acids. The ends were cut back, 1 base at V and 2 bases at J, with 8 bases in the middle. The V gene's germline CDR1 is SQVTM and CDR2 ANQGSEA.